Below are 8 T cell receptor beta chains sequenced from a single sample in a study of T cells in Graves' hyperthyroidism and ophthalmopathy. The TCR beta CDR3 regions underwent amplification using RNA transcripts as the source. The HTBI set primed first-round TCR CDR3 RT-PCR. TCRdb passed the multiplex PCR reads through MiXCR, listing each CDR3 protein once. Of about 690,000 distinct CDR3 sequences listed, 17% are singletons. Sequencing was done on a sample of blood. These receptors were taken from a man aged 45 to 65 with Graves' hyperthyroidism.

This clonotype was detected a few times. This chain links TRBV6-2 or TRBV6-3 with TRBJ2-3; D uncertain. Germline V lookup: CDR1 MNHEY, CDR2 SVGEGT. CDR3 size: 13 residues. The V gene lost 4 bases and the J gene lost 3 bases, with 8 bases spanning the gap. The CDR3 bases are TGTGCCAGCAGTTTGGTGATTACAGATACGCAGTATTTT. It encodes CASSLVITDTQYF.

At least ten counts were recorded for this clonotype. The genes are TRBV28 and TRBJ2-2, with a weak D call TRBD2 (5 bases). The CDR3 runs to 16 residues. CDR1 and CDR2 (germline): MDHEN, SYDVKM. V shed 3 bases and J shed 7 bases, with 18 bases lying between them. CDR3 in amino acids: CASSLKMGSRDGELFF. The CDR3, as DNA: TGTGCCAGCAGTTTGAAGATGGGGAGCCGTGACGGGGAGCTGTTTTTT.

The chain couples TRBV10-3 to TRBJ1-4; TRBD1 might be the D (6 bases). Germline V lookup: CDR1 ENHRY, CDR2 SYGVKD. The CDR3 length is 16 residues. Trimming stripped 6 bases from V and 4 bases from J, with 18 bases between. The CDR3 DNA is TGTGCCATCAGAATGGGACAAAGAGCGGATAATGAAAAACTGTTTTTT. Residues: CAIRMGQRADNEKLFF.

This clonotype was recorded at least ten times. The rearrangement joins TRBV18 to TRBJ2-3, with a weak D call TRBD1 (5 bases). Trimming removed 6 bases from V and 1 base from J, with 14 bases in between. Per the germline V gene, CDR1 is KGHSH and CDR2 is LQKENI. The CDR3 has 15 residues. The CDR3 DNA follows: TGTGCCAGCTCCTATCGGACACCCCGCACAGATACGCAGTATTTT. Amino acid sequence: CASSYRTPRTDTQYF.

V and J are TRBV2 and TRBJ2-3; D is ambiguous. The CDR3 has 11 amino acids. Trimming pared 6 bases from V and 7 bases from J, leaving 8 bases between. From germline, CDR1 is SNHLY and CDR2 FYNNEI. CDR3 amino acids: CASRERNTQYF. CDR3 nucleotide sequence: TGTGCCAGCAGGGAAAGAAATACGCAGTATTTT.

Concerning this clonotype: A much bigger clone sits one base away, suggesting this may be a read error. The chain has TRBV5-1 and TRBJ2-1; D call uncertain. The V gene lost 4 bases and the J gene lost 0 bases, with 11 bases spanning the gap. This CDR3 comprises 15 residues. CDR1 SGHRS and CDR2 YFSETQ come from the germline V gene. CDR3 protein: CASSADGSSYNEQFF. CDR3 DNA sequence: TGCGCCAGCAGCGCGGACGGGTCCTCCTACAATGAGCAGTTCTTC.

The table lists this clonotype with many counts. The genes are TRBV27 and TRBJ1-1; D unresolved. The CDR3 contains 14 residues. Looked up from germline, CDR1 is MNHEY and CDR2 is SMNVEV (reference sequence). V was shortened by 0 bases and J by 2 bases, with 7 bases between the two germline ends. The CDR3 is CASSLSRANTEAFF. CDR3 nucleotides: TGTGCCAGCAGTTTATCGCGGGCCAACACTGAAGCTTTCTTT.

The chain employs TRBV7-9 and TRBJ2-7; 8 bases line up with TRBD2. This CDR3 contains 14 residues. The V gene end was trimmed by 7 bases and the J gene end by 4 bases; junction bases not matched to a gene: 9. CDR1 is SEHNR and CDR2 is FQNEAQ in the germline V gene (reference sequence). CDR3 DNA: TGTGCCAGCACAAAAGCGGGAGTTACGTACGAGCAGTACTTC. It codes for CASTKAGVTYEQYF.